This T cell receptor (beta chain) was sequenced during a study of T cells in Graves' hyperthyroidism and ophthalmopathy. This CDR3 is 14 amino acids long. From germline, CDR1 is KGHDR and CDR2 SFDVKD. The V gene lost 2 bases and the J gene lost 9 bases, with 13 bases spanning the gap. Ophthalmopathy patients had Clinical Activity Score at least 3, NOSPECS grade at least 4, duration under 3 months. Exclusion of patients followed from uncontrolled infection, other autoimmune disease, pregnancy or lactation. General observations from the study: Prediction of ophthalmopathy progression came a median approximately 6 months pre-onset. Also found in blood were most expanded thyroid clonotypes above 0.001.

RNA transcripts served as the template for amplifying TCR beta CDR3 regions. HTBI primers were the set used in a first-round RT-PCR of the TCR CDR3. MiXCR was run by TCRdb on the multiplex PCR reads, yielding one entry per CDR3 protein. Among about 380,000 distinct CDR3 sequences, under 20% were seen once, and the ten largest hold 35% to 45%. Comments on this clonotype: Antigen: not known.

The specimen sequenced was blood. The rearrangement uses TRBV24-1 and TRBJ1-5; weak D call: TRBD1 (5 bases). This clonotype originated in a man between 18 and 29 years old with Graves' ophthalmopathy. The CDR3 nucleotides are TGTGCCACCAGTGATTACCGGGGCAATTCGCCCCAGCATTTT. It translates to CATSDYRGNSPQHF.